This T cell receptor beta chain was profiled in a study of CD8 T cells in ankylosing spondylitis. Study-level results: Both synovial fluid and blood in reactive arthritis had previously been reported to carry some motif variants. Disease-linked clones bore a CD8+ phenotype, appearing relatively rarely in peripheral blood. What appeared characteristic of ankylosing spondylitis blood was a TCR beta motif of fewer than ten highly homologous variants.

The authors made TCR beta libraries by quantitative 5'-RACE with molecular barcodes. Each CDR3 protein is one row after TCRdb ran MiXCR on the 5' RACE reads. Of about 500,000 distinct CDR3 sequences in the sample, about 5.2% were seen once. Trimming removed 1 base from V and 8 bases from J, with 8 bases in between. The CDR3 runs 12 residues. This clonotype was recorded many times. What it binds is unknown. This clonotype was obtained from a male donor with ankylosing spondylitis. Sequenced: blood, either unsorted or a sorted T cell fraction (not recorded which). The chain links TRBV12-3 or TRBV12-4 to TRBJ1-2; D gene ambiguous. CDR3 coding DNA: TGTGCCAGCAGTTTAGGGCTAATAGGCTACACCTTC. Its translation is CASSLGLIGYTF.